A single TCR beta chain is shown here with its context. Its antigen is as yet unknown. This may come from a read error, since a much larger clone is one base off. The sample originates from a study of CD8+CD57+ T cells in acquired aplastic anemia. Study observations and caveats: No significant difference in CD8+ Simpson's diversity was found between patients and controls.

Researchers used genomic DNA as the template to profile TCR beta VDJ and CDR3. TCRdb reanalysed the reads using MiXCR and keeps one entry per CDR3 protein. The sample consists of approximately 130,000 distinct CDR3 sequences, less than 50% of them appearing once. The patients chosen for sequencing had shown expansion of CD8+CD57+ cells (detected by flow cytometry). With 5 bases removed from V and 5 bases from J, the gap between germline ends came to 9 bases. CDR1 and CDR2 (germline): SGHVS, FNYEAQ. The CDR3 has 12 residues. The sequencing input was sorted CD4+, CD8+, or CD8+CD57+ T cells (not recorded which) from PBMCs. The receptor was derived from a human donor with aplastic anemia. V usage is TRBV7-6 and J usage is TRBJ2-5; the D is unclear. DNA for the CDR3: TGTGCCAGCAGCCAGCGAGAGGAGACCCAGTACTTC. As protein: CASSQREETQYF. The full variable domain, its missing parts supplied by reference TRBV7-6 and TRBJ2-5, is GAGVSQSPRYKVTKRGQDVALRCDPISGHVSLYWYRQALGQGPEFLTYFNYEAQQDKSGLPNDRFSAERPEGSISTLTIQRTEQRDSAMYRCASSQREETQYFGPGTRLLVL.